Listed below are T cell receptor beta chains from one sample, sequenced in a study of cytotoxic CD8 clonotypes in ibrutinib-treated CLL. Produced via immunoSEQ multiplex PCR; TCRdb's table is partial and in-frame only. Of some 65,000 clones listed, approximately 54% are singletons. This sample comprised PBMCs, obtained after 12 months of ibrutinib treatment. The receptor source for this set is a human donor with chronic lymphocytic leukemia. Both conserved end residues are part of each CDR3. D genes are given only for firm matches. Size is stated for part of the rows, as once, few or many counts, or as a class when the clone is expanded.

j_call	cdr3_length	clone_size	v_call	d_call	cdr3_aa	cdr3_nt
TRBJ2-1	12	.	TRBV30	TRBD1	CAWSFTGDEQFF	TGTGCCTGGAGTTTCACAGGGGATGAGCAGTTCTTC
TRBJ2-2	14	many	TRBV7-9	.	CASTLPGVTGELFF	TGTGCCAGCACCCTACCGGGGGTCACCGGGGAGCTGTTTTTT
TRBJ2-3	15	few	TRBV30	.	CAWSRVGGRTDTQYF	TGTGCCTGGAGCCGGGTCGGCGGCCGCACAGATACGCAGTATTTT
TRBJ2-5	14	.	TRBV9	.	CASSLAGPQETQYF	TGTGCCAGCAGCCTCGCCGGGCCCCAAGAGACCCAGTACTTC
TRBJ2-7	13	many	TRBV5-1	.	CASSLATSYEQYF	TGCGCCAGCAGCTTGGCTACTTCCTACGAGCAGTACTTC
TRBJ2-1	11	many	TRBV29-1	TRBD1	CSVATGGEQFF	TGCAGCGTCGCGACAGGGGGTGAGCAGTTCTTC
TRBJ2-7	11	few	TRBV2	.	CASGFDYEQYF	TGTGCCAGTGGGTTTGACTACGAGCAGTACTTC
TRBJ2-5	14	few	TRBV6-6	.	CASSDNRVGETQYF	TGTGCCAGCAGTGACAACAGGGTGGGGGAGACCCAGTACTTC
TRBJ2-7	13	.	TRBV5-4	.	CASQPQSSYEQYF	TGTGCCAGCCAACCGCAGAGCTCCTACGAGCAGTACTTC
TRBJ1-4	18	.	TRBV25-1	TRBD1	CASSELISRDSYNEKLFF	TGTGCCAGCAGTGAATTGATCTCAAGGGACAGCTATAATGAAAAACTGTTTTTT
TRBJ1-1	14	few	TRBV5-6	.	CASSLETVWAEAFF	TGTGCCAGCAGCTTAGAGACAGTGTGGGCTGAAGCTTTCTTT
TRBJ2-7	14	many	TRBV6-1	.	CASRPLVAAHEQYF	TGTGCCAGCAGGCCTTTGGTAGCTGCCCACGAGCAGTACTTC
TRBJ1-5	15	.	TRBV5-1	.	CASSLDGHSNQPQHF	TGCGCCAGCAGCTTGGACGGACATAGCAATCAGCCCCAGCATTTT
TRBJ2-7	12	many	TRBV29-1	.	CSVAQSSYEQYF	TGCAGCGTTGCGCAGTCCTCCTACGAGCAGTACTTC
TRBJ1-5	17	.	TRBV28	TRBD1	CASGTGTGGVSNQPQHF	TGTGCCAGCGGAACCGGGACAGGGGGGGTAAGCAATCAGCCCCAGCATTTT
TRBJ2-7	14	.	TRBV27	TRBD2	CASSFLAGGYEQYF	TGTGCCAGCAGTTTTCTAGCGGGAGGGTACGAGCAGTACTTC
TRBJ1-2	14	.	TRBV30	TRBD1	CAWLPGQGARGYTF	TGTGCCTGGCTCCCCGGACAGGGGGCACGGGGCTACACCTTC
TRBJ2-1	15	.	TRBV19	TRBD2	CASSVAGTIYNEQFF	TGTGCCAGTAGTGTCGCCGGGACTATTTACAATGAGCAGTTCTTC
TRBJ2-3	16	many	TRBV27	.	CASSLTFGQSTDTQYF	TGTGCCAGCAGTTTAACATTCGGACAGAGCACAGATACGCAGTATTTT
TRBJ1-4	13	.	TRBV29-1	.	CSVVARAGEKLFF	TGCAGCGTTGTCGCCCGGGCTGGTGAAAAACTGTTTTTT
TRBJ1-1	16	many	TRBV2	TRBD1	CASSDGPGQGGTEAFF	TGTGCCAGCAGTGACGGCCCTGGACAGGGGGGGACTGAAGCTTTCTTT
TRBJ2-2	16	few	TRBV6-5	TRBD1	CASSSPDRGITGELFF	TGTGCCAGCAGTTCCCCGGACAGGGGGATCACCGGGGAGCTGTTTTTT
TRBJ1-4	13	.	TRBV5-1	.	CASSRVPNEKLFF	TGCGCCAGCAGCCGGGTTCCTAATGAAAAACTGTTTTTT
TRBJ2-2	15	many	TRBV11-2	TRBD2	CASSLRAGVPGELFF	TGTGCCAGCAGCTTACGTGCGGGGGTCCCCGGGGAGCTGTTTTTT
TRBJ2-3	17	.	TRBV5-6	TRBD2	CASSMWGLSGMGDTQYF	TGTGCCAGCAGCATGTGGGGGCTTAGCGGGATGGGAGATACGCAGTATTTT
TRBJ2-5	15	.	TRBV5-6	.	CASSLPGGGGKTQYF	TGTGCCAGCAGCCTCCCAGGGGGGGGTGGAAAGACCCAGTACTTC
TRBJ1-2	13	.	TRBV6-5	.	CASSYSPESGYTF	TGTGCCAGCAGTTACAGCCCCGAGAGCGGCTACACCTTC
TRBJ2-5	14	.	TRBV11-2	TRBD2	CASSLSGGRETQYF	TGTGCCAGCAGCCTTAGCGGGGGGCGAGAGACCCAGTACTTC
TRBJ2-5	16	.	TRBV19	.	CASSIGRPGDMETQYF	TGTGCCAGTAGTATAGGGCGTCCGGGTGATATGGAGACCCAGTACTTC
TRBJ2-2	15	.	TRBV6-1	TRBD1	CASYFGTGNTGELFF	TGTGCCAGCTACTTCGGGACAGGGAACACCGGGGAGCTGTTTTTT
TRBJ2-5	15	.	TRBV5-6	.	CASSRVLRGQETQYF	TGTGCCAGCAGCCGGGTTTTGCGGGGCCAAGAGACCCAGTACTTC
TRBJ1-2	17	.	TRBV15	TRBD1	CATSRAAGGPFGSGYTF	TGTGCCACCAGCAGAGCGGCAGGGGGCCCTTTTGGGTCTGGCTACACCTTC
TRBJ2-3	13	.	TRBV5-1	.	CASSLRETDTQYF	TGCGCCAGCAGCTTAAGAGAGACAGATACGCAGTATTTT
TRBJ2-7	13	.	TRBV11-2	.	CASSLGENYEQYF	TGTGCCAGCAGCTTAGGGGAAAACTACGAGCAGTACTTC
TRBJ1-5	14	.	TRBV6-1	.	CASSERAVNQPQHF	TGTGCCAGCAGTGAAAGGGCAGTAAATCAGCCCCAGCATTTT